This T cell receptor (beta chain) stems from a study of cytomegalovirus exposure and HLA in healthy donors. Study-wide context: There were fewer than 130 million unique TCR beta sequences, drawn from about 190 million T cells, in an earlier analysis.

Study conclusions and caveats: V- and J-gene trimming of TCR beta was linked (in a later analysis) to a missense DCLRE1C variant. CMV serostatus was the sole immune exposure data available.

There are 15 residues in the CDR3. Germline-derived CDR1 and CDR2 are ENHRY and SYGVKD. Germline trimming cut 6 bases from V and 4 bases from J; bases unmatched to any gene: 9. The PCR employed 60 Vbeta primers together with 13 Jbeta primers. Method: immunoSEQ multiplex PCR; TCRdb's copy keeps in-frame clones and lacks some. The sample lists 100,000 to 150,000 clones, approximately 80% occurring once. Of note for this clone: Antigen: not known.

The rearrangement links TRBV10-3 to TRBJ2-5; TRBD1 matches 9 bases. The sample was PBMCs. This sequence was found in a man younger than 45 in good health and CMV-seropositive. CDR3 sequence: CAISEVSDRGETQYF. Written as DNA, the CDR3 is TGTGCCATCAGCGAAGTCTCGGACAGGGGAGAGACCCAGTACTTC.